One and the same sample provided the 3 T cell receptor beta chains below, sequenced in a study of identical twins. TCRdb processed the 5' RACE reads anew with MiXCR; each CDR3 protein has one entry. Of approximately 530,000 distinct CDR3 sequences listed, approximately 20% are singletons. The sample also formed part of further work on yellow fever vaccine responses in identical twins.

The sequenced material came from CD4+ T cells sorted from blood. The receptors were sampled from a woman younger than 30 in good health.

This chain uses TRBV7-8 with TRBJ2-1; tentative D call: TRBD2 (6 bases). Between the trimmed V and J ends, which lost 6 bases and 12 bases, there was a span of 30 bases. The CDR3 contains 17 residues. Germline CDR1 SGHVS, CDR2 FQNEAQ. CDR3 sequence reads: CASSNTATRGGVGGQFF. The CDR3 nucleotides are TGTGCCAGCAGTAATACGGCGACAAGGGGAGGTGTTGGTGGGCAGTTCTTC.

This clonotype was recorded a few times. The V and J genes are TRBV6-6 and TRBJ2-5, with 7 bases matching TRBD2. Germline V gene sequence: CDR1 MNHNY, CDR2 SVGAGI (reference sequence). This CDR3 is built from 13 residues. Germline trimming cut 6 bases from V and 6 bases from J; bases unmatched to any gene: 7. The CDR3 region is CASRGEGHQTQYF. In DNA form, the CDR3 reads TGTGCCAGCAGGGGGGAGGGTCACCAGACCCAGTACTTC.

The chain uses TRBV7-6 and TRBJ2-2; no reliable D call. V lost 3 bases, J lost 4 bases, and 9 bases lay in between. The CDR3 has 14 amino acids. Per germline, CDR1 SGHVS and CDR2 FNYEAQ. The CDR3 DNA reads as TGTGCCAGCAGCTTTTCCAGGCCCACCGGGGAGCTGTTTTTT. This gives the protein CASSFSRPTGELFF.